This passage covers 26 T cell receptor beta chains from one sample sequenced in a study of cytomegalovirus exposure and HLA in healthy donors. The PCR contained 60 Vbeta and 13 Jbeta primers. This table comes from immunoSEQ multiplex PCR, and its TCRdb copy is limited to in-frame clones, with some not included. Counted here are roughly 200,000 clones, roughly 13% occurring once; the ten biggest clones make up 7.8%. The sequencing input was PBMCs. All receptors derive from a man aged 45-65 years in good health and CMV-seropositive.

This clone was found a few times. This chain connects TRBV4-3 to TRBJ1-2; D possibly corresponds to TRBD1 (5 bases). The germline V gene has CDR1 LGHNA and CDR2 YSLEER. V lost 3 bases to trimming and J lost 1 base, with 12 bases between them. CDR3 size: 15 residues. The CDR3, as DNA: TGCGCCAGCAGCCAGCTGACAGCGAGTAACTATGGCTACACCTTC. Its translation: CASSQLTASNYGYTF.

The chain combines TRBV9 with TRBJ1-4; D perhaps matches TRBD1 (5 bases). Between the trimmed V and J ends, which lost 0 bases and 10 bases, there was a span of 10 bases. The CDR3 covers 13 residues. Germline assignment: CDR1 SGDLS and CDR2 YYNGEE. The CDR3 DNA reads as TGTGCCAGCAGCGTAGATCAGGGTGGAAAACTGTTTTTT. Translating gives CASSVDQGGKLFF.

The CDR3 bases are TGTGCCAGCAGCCCTCCGGGACAGCGGGCTTCCTATGGCTACACCTTC. Protein: CASSPPGQRASYGYTF. The rearrangement links TRBV7-3 to TRBJ1-2; 7 bases line up with TRBD1. V lost 5 bases and J lost 4; bases outside the gene matches: 13. Germline V gives CDR1 SGHTA, CDR2 FQGTGA. The CDR3 totals 16 residues.

The chain is built from TRBV5-4 and TRBJ2-4; the D gene is possibly TRBD2 (5 bases). The CDR3 has 13 residues. V was pared by 0 bases and J by 7 bases, with 8 bases between. Germline CDR1 is SGHNT and CDR2 is YYREEE (reference sequence). The CDR3 DNA reads as TGTGCCAGCAGCTTGGAGGGCGGGAACATTCAGTACTTC. The encoded protein is CASSLEGGNIQYF.

This clone was seen more than once but under ten times. The chain couples TRBV5-4 to TRBJ1-2, with TRBD1 identical over 7 bases. The CDR3 totals 16 residues. Looked up from germline, CDR1 is SGHNT and CDR2 is YYREEE (reference sequence). The trim removed 2 bases at V and 8 bases at J, leaving 15 bases unmatched. CDR3 sequence: CASSFPGQLPLGGYTF. The CDR3 DNA reads TGTGCCAGCAGCTTTCCGGGACAGCTTCCCTTAGGGGGCTACACCTTC.

The CDR3 DNA sequence: TGTGCCAGCAGCTTGCGGGGACAGGAAGGGATCTATGGCTACACCTTC. It is translated as CASSLRGQEGIYGYTF. The chain combines TRBV5-4 with TRBJ1-2; 8 nucleotides line up with TRBD1. This CDR3 region has 16 residues. V shed 1 base and J 4 bases; nucleotides not matched to a gene: 9. Germline V lookup: CDR1 SGHNT, CDR2 YYREEE (reference sequence). Full variable domain (missing parts from reference TRBV5-4 and TRBJ1-2): ETGVTQSPTHLIKTRGQQVTLRCSSQSGHNTVSWYQQALGQGPQFIFQYYREEENGRGNFPPRFSGLQFPNYSSELNVNALELDDSALYLCASSLRGQEGIYGYTFGSGTRLTVV.

As to this clone: At one boundary the junction diverges from the germline segment, which might be a read error. This chain links TRBV5-1 with TRBJ1-2; no firm D call. This CDR3 region has 14 residues. The V gene's germline CDR1 is SGHRS and CDR2 YFSETQ. The CDR3 DNA reads TGCGCCAGCAGCCCCTCGGGGAATAACTATGGCTACTCCTTC. Translation: CASSPSGNNYGYSF.

The rearrangement uses TRBV12-5 and TRBJ1-1; 7 bases map to TRBD1. Germline V CDR1 and CDR2: LGHNT, FRNRAP. The CDR3 covers 13 residues. V shed 7 bases and J 10 bases; nucleotides not matched to a gene: 12. In DNA, the CDR3 is TGTGCTAGTGACCGGGACAGACTCTCCCGAGCTTTCTTT. It translates to CASDRDRLSRAFF.

The sample holds a few counts of this clone. The sample has other DNA sequences that encode this CDR3 too. The V gene is TRBV18, the J gene TRBJ1-6, with D hard to call. This CDR3 is 15 amino acids long. Trimming took 6 bases from V and 0 from J, leaving 9 bases between them. Germline loops: CDR1 KGHSH, CDR2 LQKENI. As DNA, the CDR3 is TGTGCCAGCTCCCCCTCCGGCTCCTATAATTCACCCCTCCACTTT. Its translation is CASSPSGSYNSPLHF.

This clone was picked up a small number of times. The chain couples TRBV7-2 to TRBJ2-7; D possibly corresponds to TRBD1 (5 bases). Deletions cut 2 bases from V and 7 bases from J, with 15 bases between. Germline CDR1 SGHTA, CDR2 FQGNSA. CDR3 size: 14 residues. The CDR3 sequence is CASSLTARAREQYF. The DNA of the CDR3 is TGTGCCAGCAGCTTAACGGCCAGGGCAAGGGAGCAGTACTTC. Using reference TRBV7-2 and TRBJ2-7 for the parts outside the CDR3, the full variable domain is GAGVSQSPSNKVTEKGKDVELRCDPISGHTALYWYRQSLGQGLEFLIYFQGNSAPDKSGLPSDRFSAERTGGSVSTLTIQRTQQEDSAVYLCASSLTARAREQYFGPGTRLTVT.

The J gene is TRBJ2-6, the V gene TRBV5-5, with 11 bases lining up with TRBD1. The CDR3 is 18 residues long. From germline, CDR1 is SGHKS and CDR2 YYEKEE (reference sequence). Germline trimming cut 2 bases from V and 1 base from J; bases unmatched to any gene: 5. The CDR3 bases are TGTGCCAGCAGCTTTTTAGGACAGGGGGCGTCTGGGGCCAACGTCCTGACTTTC. This codes for CASSFLGQGASGANVLTF.

The rearrangement links TRBV28 to TRBJ1-6; 8 bases are a match to TRBD1. The J segment lost 0 bases and the V segment lost 5 bases, leaving 12 bases of the junction unmatched. In germline, CDR1 is MDHEN, CDR2 SYDVKM. There are 19 residues in the CDR3. The CDR3 bases are TGTGCCAGCAGTCGATGGGACAGGTTGGCCTTCTCCTATAATTCACCCCTCCACTTT. It yields the protein CASSRWDRLAFSYNSPLHF.

V is TRBV11-2 and J is TRBJ1-5; TRBD1 might be the D (5 bases). Trimming cost V 1 base and J 6 bases, with 10 bases left between them. Per germline, CDR1 SGHAT and CDR2 FQNNGV. The CDR3 is made up of 14 amino acids. The CDR3 DNA is TGTGCCAGCAGCTTAGGGCAGGGCGGTCAGCCCCAGCATTTT. Translated, it gives CASSLGQGGQPQHF.

Only a few counts were recorded for this clone. This chain uses TRBV29-1 with TRBJ1-1, with D tentatively TRBD1 (6 bases). The length of the CDR3 is 14 residues. Trimming shortened V by 3 bases and J by 0 bases, and 11 bases separated the two germline ends. Looked up from germline, CDR1 is SQVTM and CDR2 is ANQGSEA. The CDR3 nucleotides are TGCAGCGTTGACCCGACAGGCATGAACACTGAAGCTTTCTTT. Protein product: CSVDPTGMNTEAFF.

V is TRBV18 and J is TRBJ1-2; the match to TRBD1 covers 7 bases. The J segment lost 4 bases and the V segment lost 1 base, leaving 6 bases of the junction unmatched. This CDR3 comprises 15 residues. The V gene's germline CDR1 is KGHSH and CDR2 LQKENI. This chain's CDR3 is CASSPQRGRAYGYTF. The CDR3 DNA is TGTGCCAGCTCACCACAGAGGGGGCGCGCCTATGGCTACACCTTC.

This clone was seen a few times. The chain carries TRBV10-3 and TRBJ1-1; D not resolved. The ends were cut back, 3 bases at V and 0 bases at J, with 5 bases in the middle. The germline CDR1 and CDR2 sequences are ENHRY and SYGVKD. The CDR3 covers 13 residues. The CDR3 DNA sequence: TGTGCCATCAGTGACAGGCTGAACACTGAAGCTTTCTTT. Translated, it gives CAISDRLNTEAFF.

This clone was seen a handful of times. J is TRBJ2-7 and V is TRBV20-1; D not resolved. The CDR3 extends over 11 amino acids. V lost 3 bases and J lost 4, with 7 bases in between. Germline V gives CDR1 DFQATT, CDR2 SNEGSKA (reference sequence). For the CDR3, the DNA is TGCAGTGCTAGGGCTTCGTACGAGCAGTACTTC. Its translation: CSARASYEQYF.

This clone was detected only a few times. The rearrangement uses TRBV6-5 and TRBJ1-2; 9 nucleotides agree with TRBD1. This CDR3 region has 12 residues. V trimming: 5 bases; J trimming: 6 bases; junction bases outside the gene matches: 1. The germline CDR1 and CDR2 sequences are MNHEY and SVGAGI. The CDR3 sequence: CASSTGGNGYTF. CDR3 nucleotide sequence: TGTGCCAGCAGTACAGGGGGCAATGGCTACACCTTC.

Only a few counts were recorded for this clone. The rearrangement links TRBV6-6 to TRBJ2-5; D is uncertain. CDR1 and CDR2 (germline): MNHNY, SVGAGI (reference sequence). The CDR3 consists of 12 residues. Between the trimmed V and J ends, which lost 4 bases and 5 bases, there was a span of 8 bases. The CDR3 DNA reads as TGTGCCAGCAGTTTTCCGACTGAGACCCAGTACTTC. The encoded protein is CASSFPTETQYF.

In this sample, this clone turned up a few times. This chain joins TRBV5-1 and TRBJ2-3; D not resolved. CDR3 size: 13 residues. V was pared by 1 base and J by 2 bases, with 5 bases between. Germline assignment: CDR1 SGHRS and CDR2 YFSETQ. In nucleotides, the CDR3 is TGCGCCAGCAGCTTGACAGTCACAGATACGCAGTATTTT. Amino acid sequence: CASSLTVTDTQYF.

This clone was counted a few times. V is TRBV7-2 and J is TRBJ1-6; D is unresolved. Between the trimmed V and J ends, which lost 1 base and 9 bases, there was a span of 13 bases. CDR1 and CDR2 from the germline V gene are SGHTA and FQGNSA. This CDR3 contains 15 residues. The CDR3 region has the DNA TGTGCCAGCAGCTTAGTAGCGGGCGCGGGTTCACCCCTCCACTTT. This sequence encodes CASSLVAGAGSPLHF. Full variable domain (remainder filled in from reference TRBV7-2 and TRBJ1-6): GAGVSQSPSNKVTEKGKDVELRCDPISGHTALYWYRQSLGQGLEFLIYFQGNSAPDKSGLPSDRFSAERTGGSVSTLTIQRTQQEDSAVYLCASSLVAGAGSPLHFGNGTRLTVT.

The gene calls are TRBV10-3 and TRBJ2-7; D unclear. Per germline, CDR1 ENHRY and CDR2 SYGVKD. V dropped 6 bases and J dropped 0 bases, with 9 bases sitting between them. This CDR3 spans 13 amino acids. This CDR3 is CAISTTASYEQYF. Written as DNA, the CDR3 is TGTGCCATCAGCACAACAGCCTCCTACGAGCAGTACTTC.

The chain links TRBV9 to TRBJ2-3; weak D call: TRBD2 (6 bases). This CDR3 has 13 residues. The V end lost 1 base, the J end lost 4 bases, and 7 bases lay between the germline ends. Germline CDR1 SGDLS, CDR2 YYNGEE. The chain's CDR3 is CASSVPSADTQYF. CDR3 DNA sequence: TGTGCCAGCAGCGTACCTAGCGCAGATACGCAGTATTTT.

This clone was detected only a few times. V gene TRBV29-1 combines with J gene TRBJ2-1; 8 nucleotides align to TRBD2. This CDR3 comprises 16 residues. Trimming cost V 3 bases and J 9 bases; bases outside gene matches: 16. Germline V gene data show CDR1 as SQVTM and CDR2 as ANQGSEA. The CDR3 sequence: CSVEMQKGLVSVEQFF. CDR3 nucleotides: TGCAGCGTTGAGATGCAAAAGGGACTAGTCAGTGTTGAGCAGTTCTTC.

This clone has a handful of counts. The chain links TRBV28 to TRBJ1-5; D is unclear. The CDR3 consists of 17 residues. V lost 5 bases, J lost 1 base, and 18 bases lay in between. In germline, CDR1 is MDHEN, CDR2 SYDVKM. The CDR3 DNA reads TGTGCCAGCAGTGAAGTCCCCTCCGTCGGGAGCAATCAGCCCCAGCATTTT. Protein sequence: CASSEVPSVGSNQPQHF.

This clone has more than one count but fewer than ten. The J gene is TRBJ1-1, the V gene TRBV7-2; tentative D call: TRBD1 (5 bases). Germline CDR1 is SGHTA and CDR2 is FQGNSA. There are 13 residues in the CDR3. V was pared by 4 bases and J by 0 bases, with 6 bases between. CDR3 in DNA: TGTGCCAGCAGCTCACAGGTGAACACTGAAGCTTTCTTT. Amino acid sequence: CASSSQVNTEAFF.